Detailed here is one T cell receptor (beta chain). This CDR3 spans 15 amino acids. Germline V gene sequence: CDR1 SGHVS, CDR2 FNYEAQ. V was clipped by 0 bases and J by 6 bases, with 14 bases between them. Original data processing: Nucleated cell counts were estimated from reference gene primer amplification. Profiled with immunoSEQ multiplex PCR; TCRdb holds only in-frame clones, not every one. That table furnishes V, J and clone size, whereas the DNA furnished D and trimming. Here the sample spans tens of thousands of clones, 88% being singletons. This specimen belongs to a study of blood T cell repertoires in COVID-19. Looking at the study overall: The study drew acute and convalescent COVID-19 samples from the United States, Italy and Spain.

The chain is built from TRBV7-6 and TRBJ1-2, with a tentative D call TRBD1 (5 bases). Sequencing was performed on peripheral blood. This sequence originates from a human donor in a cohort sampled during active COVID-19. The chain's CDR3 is CASSLAYGRVDGYTF. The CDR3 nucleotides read TGTGCCAGCAGCTTAGCTTACGGCAGGGTGGATGGCTACACCTTC. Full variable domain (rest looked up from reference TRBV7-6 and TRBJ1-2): GAGVSQSPRYKVTKRGQDVALRCDPISGHVSLYWYRQALGQGPEFLTYFNYEAQQDKSGLPNDRFSAERPEGSISTLTIQRTEQRDSAMYRCASSLAYGRVDGYTFGSGTRLTVV.